This TCR beta chain was sequenced in a study of cytomegalovirus exposure and HLA in healthy donors (dated by TCRdb to about 2017). About the investigation overall: An earlier analysis of several hundred of the donors reported about 290 Gb of sequence data and 100 million to 140 million unique TCR beta sequences from around 200 million T cells. Roughly 300 gigabases of sequencing data and around 80 million unique TCR sequences made up an early release that covered over 550 HLA-typed donors. Of the 398 genotyped donors, over 65% fell in the genetic ancestry cluster associated with self-reported Caucasian donors. The aim of the study was to test whether cataloging public T cell receptors could identify signatures of past pathogen exposure. The T cell repertoires of about 700 subjects were profiled by immunosequencing and related to cytomegalovirus serostatus. Besides the first cohort of 666 subjects, a separate validation cohort made up of 120 or so different subjects was used. To predict cytomegalovirus infection status, the study combined high-throughput TCR immunosequencing, statistical association of individual TCRs with disease status, and machine learning. To study patterns of TCR occurrence, a later analysis re-analyzed previously published TCR beta repertoires from around 660 donors and added high-resolution HLA genotyping. In the later analysis, no new phenotypic data were used to find candidate immune exposures; instead, reliance was placed on TCR beta sequences and their occurrence across donors. To decide whether each TCR beta V gene segment behaved as functional or pseudogenic, an earlier analysis of 587 of the donors relied on high-throughput TCR beta sequencing. Donor age, sex, ethnicity and CMV serostatus were compiled together with the repertoire data. Genome-wide SNP genotypes for about 65% of the 666 donors were used in a later genetic analysis, which treated that subset as a discovery cohort. All discovery cohort repertoires had been generated using a single sequencing platform. HLA typing covered class I and class II loci at four-digit resolution. Typing coverage differed by locus: A, B, C, DRB1 and DQB1 were typed in about 629-640 donors, DQA1 in 522, DPA1 in around 580, and DPB1 in 472. Four to six DR-DQ haplotypes were handled as single units for association and clustering, since linkage in the cohort was strong. Among 300 to 500 genotyped donors of the cohort, an average of approximately 240,000 unique TCR beta nucleotide sequences was sequenced per donor, of which about 19% were non-productive.

At the junction V is shortened by 3 bases and J by 6 bases; bases outside the gene matches: 11. Inclusive of the bounding cysteine and phenylalanine, the CDR3 is 18 residues long. Only the CDR3 DNA stays, 54 bases, in frame from base 1. The germline V gene sets CDR1 to SGHRS and CDR2 to YFSETQ. What the work shows at the level of the full study, not this receptor alone: For the cohort, immune exposure information was limited to CMV serostatus. A later analysis found that most CMV-associated TCR beta chains appeared HLA-restricted, with HLA associations seemingly driven largely by CMV exposure. In a later analysis, some 17,000 TCR beta sequences were associated with specific HLA alleles at a false discovery rate of 0.05. Because HLA typing was missing for some donors at each locus, association tests included only the typed subset. An association between a missense DCLRE1C variant and V-gene and J-gene trimming of TCR beta chains was found in a later genetic analysis and replicated in an independent cohort. In a later analysis, HLA-associated TCR beta chains were found to be more clonally expanded and to have lower generation probabilities than equally common non-associated chains. Compared with the 666-donor mean, donors in an Asian-associated ancestry cluster had fewer N-insertions in productive TCRs, according to a later genetic analysis. Some IMGT-functional V segments, including TRBV6-2 and TRBV6-3, could not be told apart with the 87-base-pair reads, so those segments were excluded. A cluster of highly shared sequence variants was judged likely to be a technical artifact of the sequencing pipeline. In an earlier analysis of 587 of the donors, most TCR beta V segments appeared in productive rearrangements about 90% or about 30% of the time, broadly matching IMGT annotations. Across donors, most TCR sequences were observed very rarely, whereas some public TCRs were present in many individuals. A few of the identified cytomegalovirus-associated TCR beta chains were confirmed in vitro to be specific for cytomegalovirus antigens. Several of the top co-occurrence clusters appeared to be linked to parvovirus B19, influenza, CMV and Epstein-Barr virus, according to a later analysis. Only TCR beta chains were sequenced in this cohort, and the absence of alpha or paired-chain data limited detectable features. Because counts were too low, approximately 15 rarely observed V segments, including chromosome 9 orphons, were excluded from the earlier analysis of 587 of the donors. Sequencing depth was assumed to be roughly uniform across donors in the presence/absence analyses, though that assumption may not hold. A later analysis found that TCR association rates varied across HLA loci, with DRB1 alleles showing the most associated TCRs and HLA-C alleles the fewest. Correlated functional status among segregating V segments might be attributable to linkage disequilibrium, but an unknown experimental factor could not be ruled out. Cytomegalovirus status was reported to be diagnosed by the classifier with high specificity and sensitivity in both the original and validation cohorts. It was suggested by the authors that the approach could potentially be generalized to other disease states and immunological phenotypes. When HLA alleles, especially DR and DQ, strongly co-occurred, attributing TCR associations to individual alleles was difficult. In the study, 150 to 200 TCR beta chains were listed as associated with cytomegalovirus. A further reported finding was that TCR beta sequences accurately predicted the HLA-A and HLA-B alleles for most subjects in the first cohort.

Libraries were made using the immunoSEQ multiplex PCR assay. For the multiplex PCR, a mixture combining 60 forward primers for TCR Vbeta segments and 13 reverse primers for TCR Jbeta segments was used. The CDR3 region of rearranged TCR beta genes was amplified from genomic DNA with a multiplex PCR assay. Amplified TCR beta libraries were sequenced as 87-base-pair reads on the Illumina HiSeq System. The paper's data handling went like this. A later analysis counted about 82 million unique TCR beta chains across the 550 to 800 repertoires, and 10 million to 11 million of these chains were shared by at least two donors. To remove PCR and sequencing errors, raw reads were error-corrected and collapsed into unique sequences using a nearest-neighbor algorithm that merged closely related sequences. V, D and J gene segments were assigned by aligning CDR3 sequences to IMGT reference sequences. For a sequence to be retained, at least a six-nucleotide match to both a V gene segment and a J gene segment was required. Rearrangements were classified as productive when the CDR3 lacked stop codons and remained in frame with V and J, and all other rearrangements were classified as non-productive. Following IMGT convention, CDR3 was defined as the stretch from the second conserved V-encoded cysteine to the conserved J-encoded phenylalanine. In an earlier analysis of 587 of the donors, sequences lacking an unambiguous match to a single V gene segment were excluded. An earlier analysis of over 450 of the donors classified V segments as functional when productive rearrangements were above 56.7% and as segregating when the standard deviation between donors was above 5%. A statistical classification framework was developed to diagnose cytomegalovirus status using the catalog of TCR beta chain sequences. V and J gene assignment, in a later analysis, came from comparing TCR nucleotide sequences with IMGT/GENE-DB human TR gene sequences. The TCRdist pipeline was used in a later analysis to assign CDR3 sequences and most-parsimonious VDJ recombination scenarios. In a later analysis, every TCR beta chain was defined by the combination of its CDR3 amino acid sequence and its V-gene family, and reads without a unique V-gene family were dropped. As a way to deal with suspected cross-contamination and a sequencing artifact, a later analysis dropped under 600 nucleotide sequences that were highly shared and had low generation probability. In a later analysis, a clonal expansion index was calculated for each public chain from normalized within-repertoire ranks of inferred template counts. A later analysis computed generation probabilities with a VDJ recombination model fitted to out-of-frame rearrangements, and checked the results against IGoR. In a later analysis, hypergeometric tests were used to score TCR-TCR, TCR-HLA and TCR-CMV co-occurrence, with a repertoire-size bias correction applied to TCR pairs. False discovery rates were estimated in a later analysis by permuting HLA or CMV assignments 20 times. A later analysis grouped co-occurring TCRs with DBSCAN, adding TCRdist sequence similarity when clustering within HLA-allele-positive subsets. Co-occurrence clustering excluded repertoires with fewer than 30,000 or more than 120,000 public chains, plus five with anomalous nucleotide sharing. TCRdb took this table from immuneACCESS and kept in-frame rearrangements with V and J called. Such tables lack part of the clones; where checked against another copy, unresolved V genes explain under half of the gap, and the rest is unexplained. For V, J and clone size, that table is used; D and trimming come from the DNA. The sample has about 200,000 clones on record, about 72% of them singletons. The ten largest clonotypes hold over 3.5% of the sample.

As for this clone: Its antigen remains undetermined. Base qualities are not at hand, and no much larger clone is one base apart.

The cohort consisted of 670 or so healthy bone marrow donors. At the time of sampling, all cohort members were nominally healthy, though unrecorded immune exposures were likely present. The donor tested CMV seronegative, placing the donor among the approximately 360 seronegative members of the cohort. A peripheral blood sample was collected from each donor, and TCR beta sequencing was performed on peripheral blood mononuclear cells. The Qiagen DNeasy Blood Extraction Kit was used to extract genomic DNA from the blood cell samples. The receptor was derived from a male donor in good health and CMV-seronegative. Input material: PBMCs. This sequence uses TRBV5-1 and TRBJ2-1, with 14 junctional bases fitting TRBD2. The nucleotides are TGCGCCAGCAGCTCCGGACTAGCGGGAGGTCCGGCGGTCAATGAGCAGTTCTTC. It is translated as CASSSGLAGGPAVNEQFF.